The 14 T cell receptor beta chains below were found in one sample sequenced in a study of shared clonotypes between healthy human individuals. CD8 cells regarded as naive lacked CD45RO, were positively chosen for CCR7, and omitted terminally differentiated effector memory CD45RA+ cells. The protocol was immunoSEQ multiplex PCR, while the TCRdb copy is restricted to in-frame clones and leaves out a portion. The sample lists some 2 million clones, just under 95% occurring once. Source material: naive CD8+ T cells sorted from blood. These receptors came from a man younger than 30 in good health.

The chain has TRBV9 and TRBJ1-5, with D maybe TRBD1 (6 bases). V gave up 7 bases and J gave up 0 bases, with 14 bases separating them. The germline V gene encodes CDR1 SGDLS and CDR2 YYNGEE. The CDR3 runs 15 residues. As DNA, the CDR3 is TGTGCCAGCGGGGACAACGAATATAGCAATCAGCCCCAGCATTTT. The encoded protein is CASGDNEYSNQPQHF.

V usage is TRBV30 and J usage is TRBJ2-7; D is possibly TRBD1 (5 bases). This CDR3 comprises 11 residues. Per the germline V gene, CDR1 is GTSNPN and CDR2 is SVGIG (reference sequence). V was pared by 7 bases and J by 7 bases, with 14 bases between. The CDR3 here is CASASGLEQYF. CDR3 in DNA: TGTGCCTCCGCTTCAGGGTTGGAGCAGTACTTC.

V and J are TRBV14 and TRBJ2-5; TRBD2 might be the D (5 bases). The germline gives CDR1 SGHDN, CDR2 FVKESK. V dropped 0 bases and J dropped 5 bases, with 10 bases sitting between them. This CDR3 is built from 14 residues. The CDR3 sequence is CASSQDEAGETQYF. DNA of the CDR3: TGTGCCAGCAGCCAAGACGAGGCGGGTGAGACCCAGTACTTC.

The V call is TRBV6-5, the J call TRBJ2-7; 10 bases are a match to TRBD2. Germline values: CDR1 MNHEY, CDR2 SVGAGI. Unmatched junction bases numbered 9, after V lost 3 bases and J lost 7 bases. CDR3 length: 15 residues. The CDR3 is CASSYYPSGSQEQYF. DNA for the CDR3: TGTGCCAGCAGTTATTACCCTAGCGGGAGTCAAGAGCAGTACTTC.

The gene calls are TRBV27 and TRBJ1-1, with D uncertain. CDR1 is MNHEY and CDR2 is SMNVEV in the germline V gene (reference sequence). The CDR3 consists of 14 residues. The V gene lost 2 bases and the J gene lost 6 bases, with 13 bases spanning the gap. Here the CDR3 DNA reads TGTGCCAGCAGTTTAATCTGGGGATGGGCTGAAGCTTTCTTT. It is translated as CASSLIWGWAEAFF.

V and J are TRBV27 and TRBJ1-2; TRBD1 matches 7 bases. V was clipped by 4 bases and J by 4 bases; unmatched bases: 6. This CDR3 is built from 14 residues. In germline, CDR1 is MNHEY, CDR2 SMNVEV (reference sequence). CDR3: CASSSRAGGYGYTF. CDR3 bases: TGTGCCAGCAGTTCCAGGGCAGGGGGCTATGGCTACACCTTC.

The chain has TRBV28 and TRBJ1-1; D ambiguous. V was pared by 6 bases and J by 1 base, with 15 bases between. In germline, CDR1 is MDHEN, CDR2 SYDVKM. This CDR3 has 15 amino acids. The CDR3 DNA sequence: TGTGCCAGCAGACCTTTTACAGAGCCGAACACTGAAGCTTTCTTT. It codes for CASRPFTEPNTEAFF. Variable domain in full (rest from reference TRBV28 and TRBJ1-1): DVKVTQSSRYLVKRTGEKVFLECVQDMDHENMFWYRQDPGLGLRLIYFSYDVKMKEKGDIPEGYSVSREKKERFSLILESASTNQTSMYLCASRPFTEPNTEAFFGQGTRLTVV.

The CDR3 DNA follows: TGTGCCACCCTGCAGGGGGTCGCACAGTTCTTC. This translates into CATLQGVAQFF. The rearrangement links TRBV27 to TRBJ2-1; the match to TRBD1 covers 7 bases. The CDR3 consists of 11 residues. V was clipped by 10 bases and J by 13 bases; unmatched bases: 10. Germline V lookup: CDR1 MNHEY, CDR2 SMNVEV (reference sequence).

The V gene is TRBV11-2, the J gene TRBJ2-1; 11 bases fit TRBD1. V trimming: 3 bases; J trimming: 7 bases; junction bases outside the gene matches: 5. Germline V gene sequence: CDR1 SGHAT, CDR2 FQNNGV. The CDR3 loop spans 15 amino acids. The CDR3 DNA follows: TGTGCCAGCAGCTTGGACAGGGGGCGCGAGAATGAGCAGTTCTTC. Its protein product is CASSLDRGRENEQFF. Full variable domain (rest looked up from reference TRBV11-2 and TRBJ2-1): EAGVAQSPRYKIIEKRQSVAFWCNPISGHATLYWYQQILGQGPKLLIQFQNNGVVDDSQLPKDRFSAERLKGVDSTLKIQPAKLEDSAVYLCASSLDRGRENEQFFGPGTRLTVL.

The gene calls are TRBV2 and TRBJ2-3; D unresolved. Germline lookup yields CDR1 SNHLY and CDR2 FYNNEI. This CDR3 comprises 15 residues. Trimming removed 2 bases from V and 0 bases from J, with 9 bases in between. In nucleotides, the CDR3 is TGTGCCAGCAGTGAAATGCGATTTAGCACAGATACGCAGTATTTT. Its translation: CASSEMRFSTDTQYF. The full variable domain, completed using reference TRBV2 and TRBJ2-3, is EPEVTQTPSHQVTQMGQEVILRCVPISNHLYFYWYRQILGQKVEFLVSFYNNEISEKSEIFDDQFSVERPDGSNFTLKIRSTKLEDSAMYFCASSEMRFSTDTQYFGPGTRLTVL.

The genes are TRBV5-6 and TRBJ2-5, with D possibly matching TRBD1 (5 bases). Germline-derived CDR1 and CDR2 are SGHDT and YYEEEE. The CDR3 loop spans 13 amino acids. Deletions cut 3 bases from V and 5 bases from J, with 11 bases between. CDR3 in amino acids: CASSSDILETQYF. The DNA of the CDR3 is TGTGCCAGCAGCTCGGACATTCTGGAGACCCAGTACTTC.

The chain employs TRBV6-1 and TRBJ1-5, with D possibly matching TRBD1 (5 bases). Germline V CDR1 and CDR2: MNHNS, SASEGT. V was cut by 3 bases and J by 1 base, with 10 bases left in between. The CDR3 is 15 residues long. The CDR3 DNA sequence: TGTGCCAGCAGTGATCTCGGGGCCAGCAATCAGCCCCAGCATTTT. Translating gives CASSDLGASNQPQHF.

The CDR3 reads CASSLPPDRLGPLSYEQYF. The CDR3 DNA sequence: TGTGCCAGCAGCTTGCCCCCAGACAGGTTGGGACCTCTCTCCTACGAGCAGTACTTC. The genes are TRBV7-9 and TRBJ2-7; D perhaps matches TRBD1 (6 bases). Germline loops: CDR1 SEHNR, CDR2 FQNEAQ (reference sequence). The CDR3 has 19 amino acids. Trimming left V 3 bases short and J 0 bases short, with 24 bases between.

V gene TRBV11-2 combines with J gene TRBJ2-7, with 7 bases that match TRBD2. V gave up 5 bases and J gave up 3 bases; unmatched junction bases: 7. Germline CDR1 reads SGHAT; CDR2 reads FQNNGV. This CDR3 spans 14 amino acids. CDR3 sequence: CASSLRGDYYEQYF. The CDR3 region has the DNA TGTGCCAGCAGCCTCCGGGGGGATTACTACGAGCAGTACTTC.